Sequencing of this TCR beta chain was carried out in a study of cytomegalovirus exposure and HLA in healthy donors. A roughly 120-subject validation cohort, separate from the approximately 670-subject first cohort, supplied the donors. V was pared by 3 bases and J by 4 bases, with 6 bases of the junction left unmatched. Germline V gene data show CDR1 as SGDLS and CDR2 as YYNGEE. This CDR3 region has 15 residues. Study-wide points: As confirmed in vitro, a few CMV-associated chains were specific for CMV antigens. There were around 160 TCR beta chains listed as cytomegalovirus-associated. The TCR clusters that emerged in the first cohort tended, a later analysis found, to co-occur in the roughly 120 validation repertoires.

The assay was immunoSEQ multiplex PCR, and TCRdb's table has in-frame clones only and misses some. The sample holds around 50,000 clones, roughly 94% seen once. As to this clone: Its antigen is unknown.

The rearrangement links TRBV9 to TRBJ1-1; TRBD1 matches at 10 bases. This receptor was identified in a woman in her late teens or twenties in good health and CMV-seropositive. Sequenced material: PBMCs. This CDR3 is CASSGRQGASTEAFF. In DNA, the CDR3 is TGTGCCAGCAGCGGTCGACAGGGGGCGAGCACTGAAGCTTTCTTT.